These 8 T cell receptor beta chains were all obtained from the same sample, sequenced in a study of cytomegalovirus exposure and HLA in healthy donors. This PCR relied on a set of 60 Vbeta primers and 13 Jbeta primers. Profiling relied on immunoSEQ multiplex PCR, and the TCRdb table lists in-frame clones only, not all of them. The sample holds about 140,000 clones, roughly 78% seen once. The sequencing sample was made of PBMCs. The receptors were gathered from a man aged 18 to 30 in good health and CMV-seropositive.

The chain links TRBV9 to TRBJ1-3; 8 bases line up with TRBD1. V dropped 4 bases and J dropped 2; count of bases not matched to a gene: 5. The CDR3 extends over 15 amino acids. Germline V gives CDR1 SGDLS, CDR2 YYNGEE. The CDR3 nucleotides read TGTGCCAGCAGCCAGGACAGGGAGCCTGGAAACACCATATATTTT. This codes for CASSQDREPGNTIYF.

The V gene is TRBV6-1, the J gene TRBJ1-3; 7 bases fit TRBD1. Germline CDR1 and CDR2: MNHNS and SASEGT. V trimming: 3 bases; J trimming: 8 bases; junction bases outside the gene matches: 7. CDR3 length equals 14 residues. The CDR3 here is CASSDGQAWDTIYF. In DNA form, the CDR3 reads TGTGCCAGCAGTGATGGACAGGCGTGGGACACCATATATTTT.

This chain connects TRBV9 to TRBJ2-3, with 7 bases aligning to TRBD2. V was clipped by 2 bases and J by 3 bases; unmatched bases: 12. This CDR3 contains 17 residues. Germline V gene data show CDR1 as SGDLS and CDR2 as YYNGEE. Written as DNA, the CDR3 is TGTGCCAGCAGCGTTGAGGGAGGGCCTATTCGGACAGATACGCAGTATTTT. Protein: CASSVEGGPIRTDTQYF.

The chain combines TRBV19 with TRBJ1-1; TRBD1 is a possible D gene (5 bases). Trimming cost V 3 bases and J 1 base, with 12 bases left between them. The CDR3 covers 15 residues. Per the germline V gene, CDR1 is LNHDA and CDR2 is SQIVND (reference sequence). CDR3 loop: CASSITPTANTEAFF. CDR3 nucleotide sequence: TGTGCCAGTAGTATTACTCCGACAGCGAACACTGAAGCTTTCTTT.

Concerning this clone itself: The junction and the germline gene differ at one end; a read error may be behind it. The rearrangement links TRBV7-9 to TRBJ2-7; TRBD1 aligns across 9 bases. Per germline, CDR1 SEHNR and CDR2 FQNEAQ (reference sequence). CDR3 length equals 13 residues. In DNA, the CDR3 is TGTTCCAGCAGCTTGGGACAGGGAAACGAGCAGTACTTC. It specifies CSSSLGQGNEQYF.

V and J are TRBV28 and TRBJ1-2; the match to TRBD1 covers 7 bases. Germline CDR1 and CDR2: MDHEN and SYDVKM. The junction had 3 bases not matched to a gene; V was cut back by 6 bases and J by 2 bases. This CDR3 has 13 amino acids. The CDR3 nucleotides read TGTGCCAGCAGGTGGGACAGCAACTATGGCTACACCTTC. Its protein is CASRWDSNYGYTF.

The chain is built from TRBV5-6 and TRBJ2-5; TRBD1 agrees at 8 bases. The V gene end was trimmed by 6 bases and the J gene end by 3 bases; junction bases not matched to a gene: 7. The CDR3 is made up of 14 amino acids. The germline gives CDR1 SGHDT, CDR2 YYEEEE. The CDR3: CASNFGQGKETQYF. The CDR3 nucleotides are TGTGCCAGCAACTTTGGACAGGGCAAAGAGACCCAGTACTTC. The variable domain in full, with the rest retrieved from reference TRBV5-6 and TRBJ2-5, is DAGVTQSPTHLIKTRGQQVTLRCSPKSGHDTVSWYQQALGQGPQFIFQYYEEEERQRGNFPDRFSGHQFPNYSSELNVNALLLGDSALYLCASNFGQGKETQYFGPGTRLLVL.

The V and J genes are TRBV11-3 and TRBJ2-3; D possibly corresponds to TRBD2 (5 bases). Germline CDR1 is SGHNT and CDR2 is YENEEA. This CDR3 contains 17 residues. V shed 1 base and J shed 2 bases, with 16 bases lying between them. As DNA, the CDR3 is TGTGCCAGCAGCTTAGGGACGGAGGCAACGGTCACAGATACGCAGTATTTT. The encoded protein is CASSLGTEATVTDTQYF.